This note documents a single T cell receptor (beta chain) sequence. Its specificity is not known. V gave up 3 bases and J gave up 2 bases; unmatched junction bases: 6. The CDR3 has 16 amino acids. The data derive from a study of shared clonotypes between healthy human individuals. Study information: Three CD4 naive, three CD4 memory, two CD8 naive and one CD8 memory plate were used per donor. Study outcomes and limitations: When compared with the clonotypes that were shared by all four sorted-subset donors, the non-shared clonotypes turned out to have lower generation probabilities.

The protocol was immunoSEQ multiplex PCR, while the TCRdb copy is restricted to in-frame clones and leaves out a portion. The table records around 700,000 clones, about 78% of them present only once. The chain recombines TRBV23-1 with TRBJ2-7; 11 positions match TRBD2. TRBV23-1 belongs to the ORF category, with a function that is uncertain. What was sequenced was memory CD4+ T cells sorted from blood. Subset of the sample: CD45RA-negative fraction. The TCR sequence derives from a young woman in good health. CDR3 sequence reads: CASSHLGLAETYEQYF. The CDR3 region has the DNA TGCGCCAGCAGTCACTTGGGACTAGCGGAGACCTACGAGCAGTACTTC.